This T cell receptor (beta chain) was retrieved from a study of radiation and T cells in renal cell carcinoma. For the study at large: Nephrectomy followed 15 Gy stereotactic body radiation by 4 weeks.

Method: immunoSEQ multiplex PCR; TCRdb's copy keeps in-frame clones and lacks some. This table holds roughly 49,000 clones, about 80% found once. Trimming shortened V by 4 bases and J by 8 bases, and 15 bases separated the two germline ends. Germline values: CDR1 SGHDT, CDR2 YYEEEE. The length of the CDR3 is 14 residues. Time point in this sample: blood 2 weeks post-SBRT. Treatment indicated: 15 Gy SBRT to primary tumor, nephrectomy 4 weeks later. The patient's renal cell carcinoma had clear cell pathology. The sample consisted of blood, taken from a patient whose treatment included radiotherapy and nephrectomy. The clonotype was recovered from a woman between 70 and 85 years old with renal cell carcinoma. This chain connects TRBV5-6 to TRBJ1-4; D remains unclear. In DNA, the CDR3 is TGTGCCAGCAGCCCGGACTGGACGGCGGAAAAACTGTTTTTT. Protein sequence: CASSPDWTAEKLFF. The variable domain in full, with the rest retrieved from reference TRBV5-6 and TRBJ1-4, is DAGVTQSPTHLIKTRGQQVTLRCSPKSGHDTVSWYQQALGQGPQFIFQYYEEEERQRGNFPDRFSGHQFPNYSSELNVNALLLGDSALYLCASSPDWTAEKLFFGSGTQLSVL.